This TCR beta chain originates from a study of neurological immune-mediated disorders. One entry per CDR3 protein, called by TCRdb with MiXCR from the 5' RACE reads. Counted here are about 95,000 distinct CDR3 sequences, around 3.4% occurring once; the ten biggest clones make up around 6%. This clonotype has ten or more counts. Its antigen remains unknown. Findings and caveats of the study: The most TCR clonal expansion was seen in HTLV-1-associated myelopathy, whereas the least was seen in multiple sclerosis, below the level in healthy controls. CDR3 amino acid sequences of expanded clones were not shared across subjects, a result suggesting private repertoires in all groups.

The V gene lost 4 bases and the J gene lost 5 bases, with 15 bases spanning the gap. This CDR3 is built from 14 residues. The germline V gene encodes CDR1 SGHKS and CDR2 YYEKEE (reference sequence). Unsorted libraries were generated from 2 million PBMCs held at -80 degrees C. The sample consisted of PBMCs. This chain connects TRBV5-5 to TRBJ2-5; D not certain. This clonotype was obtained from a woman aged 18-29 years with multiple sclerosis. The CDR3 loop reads CASSKGPRQETQYF. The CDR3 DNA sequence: TGTGCCAGCAGCAAGGGTCCGCGTCAGGAGACCCAGTACTTC.